This entry is about one T cell receptor (beta chain). The antigen this receptor binds is unknown. No base qualities exist here, and no much larger clone lies one base off it. TCR CDR3 regions were amplified from genomic DNA by multiplex PCR using the deep immunoSEQ assay. For each cell subset, the extracted genomic DNA was distributed evenly across all wells of several immunoSEQ 96-well plates, and each plate served as one replicate. For sorted subsets, roughly 0.2 ug genomic DNA, equal to tens of thousands of T cell genomes, was loaded into each replicate PCR. The purified libraries were quantified using a Qubit 3.0 fluorometer, sized with a Bioanalyzer 2100, and then quantified again using the KAPA Library Quantification kit. Every immunoSEQ 96-well plate was sequenced on a separate single-read 150-cycle Illumina NextSeq 550 flow cell. As for how the authors treated the data: Because the immunoSEQ output included only junctional sequences and no quality scores, the filtering could not be the same as the filtering used for full-length reads. To assign V/J genes and CDR3, sequences were annotated using PyIR, a Python wrapper for IgBLAST v1.9, with IMGT germline references. Reads with weak V/J assignments (E-value above 1e-6), missing CDR3, stop codons, out-of-frame junctions, or ambiguous translated residues were removed. A V3J clonotype was defined by an identical inferred V gene, J gene, and CDR3 amino acid sequence. Percentage overlap between repertoires was calculated by dividing the number of shared unique clonotypes by the size of the smaller repertoire. Three approaches were used to assess repertoire richness: RTK rarefaction, the Chao1 estimator, and Recon v2.1 estimates of unobserved clonotypes. Generation probabilities were computed with OLGA for all TCRbeta clonotypes obtained by the gDNA method from several donors. In its TCRdb copy, this immuneACCESS table keeps in-frame sequences only and misses some clones. Where compared with another copy, unresolved V genes explain less than half of these, and the others have no known cause. That table gives V, J and clone size, and the DNA gave D and trimming. For this sample the table gives roughly 700,000 clones, of which around 72% were detected only once. The ten largest clones capture about 1.7% of the sample.

Donors were healthy HIV-negative adults with no recently reported acute infections or vaccinations. Every donor was a Caucasian adult residing in Nashville, Tennessee, USA. CD4+ T cells were enriched by magnetic negative selection; naive cells were then positively selected on CD45RA, and the negative fraction formed the memory subset. After blood collection by leukapheresis, PBMCs were isolated using Ficoll-Histopaque density gradient centrifugation and then cryopreserved in the vapor phase of liquid nitrogen. Analytical flow cytometry was used to check the purity and quantity of every magnetically sorted T cell population. From each sorted fraction, genomic DNA was isolated and quantified by UV absorbance on a Nanodrop 2000c. The sample belongs to a study of shared clonotypes between healthy human individuals (dated by TCRdb to the early 2020s). With regard to the full study: Three men and a couple of women, aged 18 to 49 years, made up the cohort. For each donor, CD4 naive and CD4 memory were each run on three plates, CD8 naive on two plates, and CD8 memory on one plate. The study deeply sequenced blood TCR repertoires of five healthy adults to estimate repertoire size and the extent of clonotype sharing between individuals. To increase sequencing depth and limit assay-specific biases, TCR repertoire library preparation and sequencing were carried out by different laboratories using diverse techniques. Each donor's leukapheresis produced roughly between roughly 0.94 and 9.5 billion PBMCs. The investigation overall reported the following: Rarefaction of sorted-subset datasets indicated incomplete sequencing despite the large sequencing depth. Across four donors, about 5% of naive CD4, roughly 3.8% of naive CD8, 2.3% of memory CD4, and 0.3% to 0.45% of memory CD8 clonotypes were shared. Because the study included only a small number of donors, the genetic and exposure-history diversity represented was limited. Naive subsets generally had larger estimated clonotype richness than memory subsets did. Pairwise subsampling led to the expectation that sequencing depth would affect the degree of clonotype sharing among donors. Compared with non-shared clonotypes, clonotypes shared by all four sorted-subset donors had higher generation probabilities. Sampling was restricted to blood, and TCR repertoires in tissue are likely to differ from TCR repertoires in blood.

Material for sequencing was memory CD4+ T cells sorted from blood. The cell subset or site label here, explained by the study, means: CD45RA-negative fraction. The TCR was taken from a woman in her twenties or thirties in good health.

The DNA is TGCGCCAGCAGCTTCCTGGACGGAGGCTACACCTTC. Translated, this is CASSFLDGGYTF. The rearranged chain carries TRBV5-1 and TRBJ1-2; no D gene can be assigned with confidence. The germline V gene yields SGHRS for CDR1 and YFSETQ for CDR2. Counted from cysteine to phenylalanine, this CDR3 has 12 amino acids. The retained sequence is limited to the CDR3, 36 bases, with the frame set at the first base. The junction carries 10 bases between V and J, which are trimmed by 2 bases and 8 bases respectively.